This TCR beta chain was documented in a study of blood T cells in healthy people across ages (dated by TCRdb to the mid-2010s). At the level of the whole study: In model experiments, roughly one uniquely barcoded TCR beta cDNA molecule per two T cells was captured by template switching. Age-related changes in TCR beta repertoire diversity were measured in the study by deep sequencing normalized with unique cDNA molecular identifiers. The donors were split into four age groups: young (average 16 years), middle-aged (39), aged (approximately 60) and long-lived (about 82). Using the same blood draw, the study looked at two additional independent replicas of 1 million unique cDNA reads for two donors, one aged 18 to 30 and the other aged 80 or older. The paper's findings and limits, for the study overall: Bulk unsorted PBMC profiling prevented conclusive comparison of naive and antigen-experienced compartments. Donor CMV infection status was unknown, potentially confounding age-related changes in expanded clonotypes. Compared with the aged group, the long-lived group had more naive CD4+ T cells, fewer expanded clones and increased TCR diversity, a pattern suggesting age selection. There was a strong correlation between observed TCR beta diversity and the percentage of naive T cells measured by flow cytometry. Observed TCR beta diversity per million T cells fell roughly linearly with age, and a significant reduction was already apparent by age roughly 40. Estimates of total diversity from one million sequenced T cells were regarded as lower bounds and underestimates.

CDR1 DFQATT and CDR2 SNEGSKA are derived from the germline V gene (reference sequence). The CDR3 sequence holds 16 residues, the cysteine and phenylalanine included. Only the CDR3 DNA is retained, 48 bases long and in frame from the first base. V lost 0 bases and J lost 5 bases; the stretch between them is 19 bases long. The donors were roughly 39 Caucasian individuals from Russia, aged roughly 6 to 90 years, who were systemically healthy. Ten milliliters of peripheral blood were collected from each donor into EDTA-treated Vacutainer tubes. Ficoll-Paque density-gradient centrifugation was used to isolate PBMCs, with at least 7 million obtained per sample. Trizol reagent was used to extract total RNA from PBMCs, with at least 5.5 micrograms per sample. The percentages of naive CD45RAhigh/CD27high T cells were determined by flow cytometry on a PBMC aliquot from every donor. The library was obtained by 5' RACE. Sequencing used an Illumina HiSeq 2500. A second roughly 6 to 12 cycle PCR used a sample-barcoded 5' primer and a J-beta primer mix. Each TCR beta cDNA molecule received a unique molecular identifier from a template-switch 5' adaptor carrying 12 random nucleotides. Each sample yielded at least 2.5 million CDR3-containing paired-end reads. The Mint cDNA synthesis kit, primed by a TRBC-specific oligonucleotide, was used to synthesize first-strand cDNA from all RNA. After uracil-DNA glycosylase treatment, a first 18-cycle PCR used universal primers M1SS and BC2_uni_R on all cDNA. The study's own analysis went as follows. Normalization of each sample was performed by random selection of 1 million high-quality reads, each carrying a distinct molecular identifier. Instead of being binned into consensus sequences, reads with shared molecular identifiers were discarded. MiTCR, with a Q25 quality threshold and the strictest error-elimination algorithm, was used for CDR3 identification, clonotype clustering and error correction. A nonparametric unseen species model using Euler transformation provided a lower-bound estimate of total TCR beta diversity. The public sequencing data were trimmed at Q25 with fastp and processed into clonotypes with MiXCR by TCRdb, which kept only in-frame beta chains. One record per CDR3 amino acid sequence lists the most common genes and DNA. The V and J calls follow TCRdb's processing rather than the paper's. The sample table records 800,000 to 1,300,000 distinct CDR3 sequences; 20% to 25% of these occur just once. The ten largest clones represent around 0.75% of the sample.

A note on this clonotype: What this receptor recognizes is not known. The sample holds no much larger clone one base away, and base qualities are not on file.

These records were also assigned to another study, of T cells of mothers and their children. In that second paper, the authors write: Donors were nine systemically healthy Caucasian individuals: three mothers and their six children. cDNA synthesis used all of the extracted RNA, with roughly 1.5 ug of RNA in each 15 ul reaction. In the second PCR, the M1S primer added sample barcodes and 2-4 random nucleotides. More than 9.5 million TCR beta CDR3 reads were obtained from each mother, and roughly 3.1 million reads were obtained from each child. TCR recombination output is similarly shaped by thymic selection in related and unrelated pairs, with a minor effect exerted by inherited differences. Normalized repertoire overlap was always found to be slightly, but never significantly, higher in related mother-child pairs than in unrelated mother-child pairs. Persistent microchimeric T cell clones were not detected, at a sensitivity of about 100 clones per million clonotypes. The study used deep NGS to compare TCR beta repertoires of mothers and children, seeking features distinguishing related mother-child pairs from unrelated individuals. On average, the children were roughly 10 +/- 4 years old, while the mothers were about 38 +/- 4 years old. After adapters were ligated using NEBNext reagents, the libraries underwent 100+100 nt paired-end sequencing on an Illumina HiSeq 2000. To avoid cross-contamination, the mother libraries and the child libraries were prepared a month apart and sequenced in separate runs. Between roughly 500,000 and 2,100,000 distinct TCR beta clonotypes were identified per donor. Naive TCR beta clonotypes were estimated from low-frequency clonotypes matched to each donor's FACS-determined naive share, without sorting.

The receptor chain draws on TRBV20-1 and TRBJ1-1; no confident D gene assignment can be made. Specimen: blood. This TCR was recovered from a girl aged 2 to 9 in good health. The nucleotide sequence reads TGCAGTGCTAGAGATCGAATTCGGGGAACGGGAACTGAAGCTTTCTTT. It is translated as CSARDRIRGTGTEAFF.